This T cell receptor (beta chain) was profiled in a study of vaccination and CD4 T cells after COVID-19. Background on the study: SARS-CoV-2 was confirmed by nasal swab PCR; disease was mild in under ten, severe in one.

The V gene's germline CDR1 is SGHAT and CDR2 FQNNGV. V lost 5 bases and J lost 5; bases outside the gene matches: 9. CDR3 length: 15 amino acids. The treatment is: approximately nine-day PBMC culture with coronavirus spike peptide pools or control peptides (ViraFEST assay). The dates of positive PCR tests extended from March through December 2020 and came before the US Alpha, Beta and Delta variants. Culture of two million PBMCs per well took place with 7.5 to 10 IU/ml IL-2 and 8.5 to 10 ug/ml peptide pools. Fresh IL-2 medium replaced half the culture medium on days 3 and 7. Researchers used the Oncomine TCR Beta short-read assay to sequence DNA from cultured CD4+ T cells. TCRdb ran MiXCR on the PCR reads and lists one entry per CDR3 protein. The sample carries 15,000 or so distinct CDR3 sequences, under 65% recorded once. This clonotype was found a few times. Its target is unknown.

Sequencing was carried out using CD4+ T cells from blood, cultured in vitro. This sequence joins TRBV11-2 and TRBJ1-1; 9 bases are shared with TRBD1. The TCR originated in a human donor who had recovered from COVID-19. This CDR3 reads CASSEYRGRETEAFF. CDR3 bases: TGTGCCAGCAGCGAATACAGGGGGCGGGAGACTGAAGCTTTCTTT. The full variable domain, in which reference TRBV11-2 and TRBJ1-1 provide the parts outside the CDR3, is EAGVAQSPRYKIIEKRQSVAFWCNPISGHATLYWYQQILGQGPKLLIQFQNNGVVDDSQLPKDRFSAERLKGVDSTLKIQPAKLEDSAVYLCASSEYRGRETEAFFGQGTRLTVV.